The next 4 T cell receptor beta chains were all read from a single sample in a study of T cell repertoires in cytomegalovirus infection (dated by TCRdb to between 2017 and 2020). Instrument on record: Illumina HiSeq 1500. TCRdb ran its own pipeline on the public reads, namely fastp trimming at Q25 and MiXCR clone calling, and kept in-frame beta chains. CDR3 protein sequences are deduplicated, and each keeps its most common genes and DNA. Counted in this sample were 150,000 to 200,000 distinct CDR3 sequences; roughly 27% of them appeared once. Approximately 31% of the sample lies in the top ten. The sequenced sample consisted of PBMCs. These receptors came from a human donor in good health (CMV status not recorded). Some clones in this sample may be carry-over from other donors' samples.

This clonotype showed up just a few times. The chain combines TRBV6-2 or TRBV6-3 with TRBJ2-1; 10 nucleotides line up with TRBD2. The CDR3 is made up of 15 amino acids. V dropped 5 bases and J dropped 9; count of bases not matched to a gene: 10. CDR1 and CDR2 from the germline V gene are MNHEY and SVGEGT. The CDR3 protein is CASSQERGGRSEQFF. The DNA for the CDR3 is TGTGCCAGCAGTCAAGAGCGGGGGGGCCGGAGTGAGCAGTTCTTC.

In this sample, this clonotype turned up a few times. The chain carries TRBV11-2 and TRBJ2-1; D gene ambiguous. The CDR3 contains 14 residues. CDR1 and CDR2 (germline): SGHAT, FQNNGV. With 0 bases removed from V and 8 bases from J, the gap between germline ends came to 11 bases. DNA of the CDR3: TGTGCCAGCAGCTTAGATGCTGCGTTGGATGAGCAGTTCTTC. This encodes CASSLDAALDEQFF.

This clonotype turned up a few times. The V and J genes are TRBV10-3 and TRBJ1-1, with TRBD1 matching 7 bases. This CDR3 comprises 15 residues. Germline assignment: CDR1 ENHRY and CDR2 SYGVKD. V shed 3 bases and J 0 bases; nucleotides not matched to a gene: 4. CDR3 DNA sequence: TGTGCCATCAGTGAACCACAGGGGTTGAACACTGAAGCTTTCTTT. Protein: CAISEPQGLNTEAFF.

The chain carries TRBV29-1 and TRBJ2-1, with D perhaps matching TRBD1 (6 bases). The CDR3 consists of 14 residues. Per germline, CDR1 SQVTM and CDR2 ANQGSEA. V lost 6 bases and J 2 bases, leaving 14 bases between the germline ends. CDR3 in amino acids: CSVVQGSTYNEQFF. The CDR3, as DNA: TGCAGCGTCGTACAGGGAAGTACCTACAATGAGCAGTTCTTC.